The 20 T cell receptor beta chains below were found in one sample sequenced in a study of cytomegalovirus exposure and HLA in healthy donors. PCR primers comprised 60 Vbeta and 13 Jbeta primers. The data were produced by immunoSEQ multiplex PCR, yet TCRdb's version contains in-frame clones alone and is incomplete. The repertoire consists of 150,000 to 200,000 clones, with about four fifths occurring once and the leading ten covering less than 2.5%. Sequencing input: PBMCs. The receptors stem from a woman in her 50s in good health and CMV-seronegative.

This chain links TRBV18 with TRBJ1-2, with a possible D match to TRBD1 (6 bases). In germline, CDR1 is KGHSH, CDR2 LQKENI. The CDR3 contains 16 residues. The ends were cut back, 2 bases at V and 6 bases at J, with 19 bases in the middle. The CDR3 nucleotides are TGTGCCAGCTCACCAGTCACCGGGACACCGAGCGATGGCTACACCTTC. Protein product: CASSPVTGTPSDGYTF.

There are a few counts of this clone. V gene TRBV6-6 combines with J gene TRBJ2-5; D is possibly TRBD1 (6 bases). CDR1 and CDR2 from the germline V gene are MNHNY and SVGAGI (reference sequence). The V end lost 5 bases, the J end lost 2 bases, and 18 bases lay between the germline ends. The CDR3 covers 16 residues. CDR3 in amino acids: CASSVGLVTGQETQYF. CDR3 in DNA: TGTGCCAGCAGTGTCGGGCTCGTGACAGGACAAGAGACCCAGTACTTC.

J is TRBJ1-2 and V is TRBV19; TRBD1 matches at 10 bases. Unmatched junction bases numbered 7, after V lost 5 bases and J lost 1 base. Germline lookup yields CDR1 LNHDA and CDR2 SQIVND (reference sequence). The CDR3 covers 16 residues. DNA of the CDR3: TGTGCCAGTAGTGGGGACAGGGGTTCCGGTAACTATGGCTACACCTTC. Its translation is CASSGDRGSGNYGYTF. The full variable domain, completed using reference TRBV19 and TRBJ1-2, is DGGITQSPKYLFRKEGQNVTLSCEQNLNHDAMYWYRQDPGQGLRLIYYSQIVNDFQKGDIAEGYSVSREKKESFPLTVTSAQKNPTAFYLCASSGDRGSGNYGYTFGSGTRLTVV.

CDR3 protein: CASSLAPGEETQYF. CDR3 bases: TGTGCCAGCAGCTTGGCGCCAGGGGAAGAGACCCAGTACTTC. The rearrangement uses TRBV5-8 and TRBJ2-5; D is perhaps TRBD1 (6 bases). The CDR3 is made up of 14 amino acids. Germline V gene sequence: CDR1 SGHTS, CDR2 YDEGEE. Trimming cost V 0 bases and J 3 bases, with 9 bases left between them.

The chain joins TRBV4-1 to TRBJ2-3; 10 bases match TRBD1. Germline assignment: CDR1 MGHRA and CDR2 YSYEKL. With V trimmed by 3 bases and J by 5 bases, 11 bases remained unmatched. The CDR3 covers 17 residues. The CDR3 DNA is TGCGCCAGCAGCCAGTCCTCCGGACAGGGGGTGGTAGATACGCAGTATTTT. Translated, it gives CASSQSSGQGVVDTQYF.

The chain carries TRBV27 and TRBJ2-6, with D perhaps matching TRBD2 (5 bases). Germline CDR1 and CDR2: MNHEY and SMNVEV (reference sequence). The CDR3 loop spans 14 amino acids. Trimming cost V 7 bases and J 1 base, with 8 bases left between them. The CDR3 region is CASTSGSGANVLTF. The CDR3 DNA reads as TGTGCCAGCACCTCGGGGTCTGGGGCCAACGTCCTGACTTTC.

In its sample, this clone was seen a few times. This chain joins TRBV14 and TRBJ2-5; 8 bases are shared with TRBD1. V lost 4 bases to trimming and J lost 2 bases; unmatched junction nucleotides: 9. The CDR3 has 16 residues. The germline V gene encodes CDR1 SGHDN and CDR2 FVKESK. The CDR3 here is CASSRVRRTGQETQYF. CDR3 nucleotides: TGTGCCAGCAGCCGAGTGCGTAGGACAGGGCAAGAGACCCAGTACTTC.

The V and J genes are TRBV5-1 and TRBJ2-7; TRBD1 matches at 7 bases. The length of the CDR3 is 17 residues. Germline assignment: CDR1 SGHRS and CDR2 YFSETQ. With 0 bases clipped from V and 4 bases from J, the junction kept 13 bases outside the gene matches. CDR3 DNA sequence: TGCGCCAGCAGCTTGGCCCTAGGGGGCACCCCCCCTTACGAGCAGTACTTC. This sequence encodes CASSLALGGTPPYEQYF.

The CDR3 DNA is TGTGCCAGCACCCGGGGGGGAAAAGAGACCCAGTACTTC. Amino acids: CASTRGGKETQYF. The J gene is TRBJ2-5, the V gene TRBV28; 8 bases are a match to TRBD2. The CDR3 is 13 residues long. The trim removed 7 bases at V and 3 bases at J, leaving 4 bases unmatched. The V gene's germline CDR1 is MDHEN and CDR2 SYDVKM. The complete variable domain, with remaining parts taken from reference TRBV28 and TRBJ2-5, reads DVKVTQSSRYLVKRTGEKVFLECVQDMDHENMFWYRQDPGLGLRLIYFSYDVKMKEKGDIPEGYSVSREKKERFSLILESASTNQTSMYLCASTRGGKETQYFGPGTRLLVL.

This clone was picked up one time. An end of the junction does not agree with germline; a read error may underlie this. This rearrangement joins TRBV7-7 to TRBJ2-1; D unclear. Germline CDR1 SSHAT, CDR2 FNYEAQ (reference sequence). The CDR3 extends over 15 amino acids. In DNA form, the CDR3 reads TGTGCTAGCAGCTTAGGCGGCAGCGATTTGGATGAGCAGTTCTTC. It is translated as CASSLGGSDLDEQFF.

V is TRBV5-5 and J is TRBJ1-5, with D possibly TRBD1 on 6 matching bases. The V and J ends lost 4 bases and 9 bases respectively, with 23 bases between them. Germline V gene data show CDR1 as SGHKS and CDR2 as YYEKEE (reference sequence). The CDR3 length is 16 residues. The CDR3 DNA is TGTGCCAGCAGCGCGATACCGTCACAGGGTTTGAGGCCCCAGCATTTT. It encodes CASSAIPSQGLRPQHF.

The genes are TRBV7-2 and TRBJ2-1, with 7 positions matching TRBD2. V lost 5 bases, J lost 7 bases, and 14 bases stayed unmatched. Germline values: CDR1 SGHTA, CDR2 FQGNSA. CDR3 length: 16 residues. CDR3 region: CASSPGPSGGENEQFF. CDR3 coding DNA: TGTGCCAGCAGCCCCGGACCTAGCGGAGGAGAGAATGAGCAGTTCTTC. Based on the CDR3 plus reference TRBV7-2 and TRBJ2-1, the full variable domain is GAGVSQSPSNKVTEKGKDVELRCDPISGHTALYWYRQSLGQGLEFLIYFQGNSAPDKSGLPSDRFSAERTGGSVSTLTIQRTQQEDSAVYLCASSPGPSGGENEQFFGPGTRLTVL.

The chain couples TRBV28 to TRBJ2-7; 11 nucleotides align to TRBD2. The CDR3 loop spans 14 amino acids. Unmatched junction bases numbered 13, after V lost 7 bases and J lost 11 bases. Per germline, CDR1 MDHEN and CDR2 SYDVKM. In DNA form, the CDR3 reads TGTGCCAGCACACAATGGGGACTAGCGGAAGGGGAGTACTTC. Translated: CASTQWGLAEGEYF. The entire variable domain, with the rest obtained from reference TRBV28 and TRBJ2-7, is as follows: DVKVTQSSRYLVKRTGEKVFLECVQDMDHENMFWYRQDPGLGLRLIYFSYDVKMKEKGDIPEGYSVSREKKERFSLILESASTNQTSMYLCASTQWGLAEGEYFGPGTRLTVT.

This chain's CDR3 is CSVRQAQETQYF. The CDR3 DNA reads as TGCAGCGTACGACAGGCCCAAGAGACCCAGTACTTC. The gene calls are TRBV29-1 and TRBJ2-5, with a possible D match to TRBD1 (6 bases). The CDR3 consists of 12 residues. V was pared by 6 bases and J by 1 base, with 9 bases between. Germline V lookup: CDR1 SQVTM, CDR2 ANQGSEA.

This chain uses TRBV25-1 with TRBJ2-7; D gene uncertain. V lost 2 bases, J lost 10 bases, and 15 bases lay in between. The CDR3 contains 13 residues. CDR1 and CDR2 (germline): MGHDK, SYGVNS. CDR3 sequence: CASSEPATGYQYF. For the CDR3, the DNA is TGTGCCAGCAGTGAACCCGCCACGGGTTACCAGTACTTC.

A few counts support this clone. The chain uses TRBV19 and TRBJ1-3, with a tentative D call TRBD1 (5 bases). Trimming removed 6 bases from V and 0 bases from J, with 9 bases in between. CDR1 LNHDA and CDR2 SQIVND come from the germline V gene (reference sequence). The CDR3 runs to 14 residues. CDR3 loop: CASSLDNSGNTIYF. The CDR3 DNA follows: TGTGCCAGTAGCCTGGACAACTCTGGAAACACCATATATTTT.

The chain uses TRBV7-9 and TRBJ1-6; 9 bases align to TRBD1. The CDR3 runs 18 residues. Losses at the gene ends were 5 bases for V and 7 bases for J; bases not matched to a gene: 15. Germline V gene sequence: CDR1 SEHNR, CDR2 FQNEAQ (reference sequence). Here the CDR3 reads CASSQLRTKGQGNSPLHF. The CDR3 bases are TGTGCCAGCAGCCAGTTGAGGACAAAGGGACAGGGAAATTCACCCCTCCACTTT.

The chain couples TRBV6-5 to TRBJ1-4, with D perhaps TRBD1 (5 bases). CDR1 is MNHEY, CDR2 SVGAGI, per germline. V shed 0 bases and J shed 7 bases, with 6 bases lying between them. This CDR3 has 13 residues. The CDR3, as DNA: TGTGCCAGCAGTTACTCCGGGGGTGAAAAACTGTTTTTT. This gives the protein CASSYSGGEKLFF.

This clone was seen a few times. This chain links TRBV4-1 with TRBJ2-7; maybe TRBD2 (5 bases). Germline assignment: CDR1 MGHRA and CDR2 YSYEKL. The CDR3 spans 13 residues. Trimming pared 6 bases from V and 6 bases from J, leaving 15 bases between. CDR3 sequence (DNA): TGCGCCAGCAGGGAAGAGGGTTCAGGCGAGCAGTACTTC. Encoded protein: CASREEGSGEQYF.

The J gene is TRBJ2-1, the V gene TRBV27; D might be TRBD1 (6 bases). The CDR3 contains 18 residues. Germline V gene lookup returns CDR1 MNHEY and CDR2 SMNVEV (reference sequence). V dropped 3 bases and J dropped 7 bases, with 25 bases sitting between them. In DNA form, the CDR3 reads TGTGCCAGCAGTTTTTTCCTTCCCGGTACAGGGCCACGGAATGAGCAGTTCTTC. As protein: CASSFFLPGTGPRNEQFF.